These 5 T cell receptor beta chains were sequenced from one sample in a study of early T cells in non-severe SARS-CoV-2 infection. One entry per CDR3 protein results from TCRdb running MiXCR on the 5' RACE reads. The repertoire consists of roughly 20,000 distinct CDR3 sequences, with roughly 5.1% occurring once and the leading ten covering more than 6%. Sequenced input: whole blood. These receptors were collected from an adult who was a healthcare worker with PCR-confirmed SARS-CoV-2 infection or an uninfected control (not recorded which).

This clonotype qualifies as medium-sized. The CDR3 region is CASLRSGANVLTF. In DNA, the CDR3 is TGTGCCAGCCTTAGATCTGGGGCCAACGTCCTGACTTTC. J is TRBJ2-6 and V is TRBV28; D gene uncertain. The CDR3 runs to 13 residues. CDR1 and CDR2 (germline): MDHEN, SYDVKM. V was pared by 8 bases and J by 1 base, with 6 bases between. The full variable domain, rest sourced from reference TRBV28 and TRBJ2-6, is DVKVTQSSRYLVKRTGEKVFLECVQDMDHENMFWYRQDPGLGLRLIYFSYDVKMKEKGDIPEGYSVSREKKERFSLILESASTNQTSMYLCASLRSGANVLTFGAGSRLTVL.

This clonotype counts as medium-sized. The J gene is TRBJ2-1, the V gene TRBV30; TRBD2 might be the D (6 bases). The CDR3 extends over 13 amino acids. Germline V lookup: CDR1 GTSNPN, CDR2 SVGIG (reference sequence). V lost 0 bases and J 10 bases, leaving 13 bases between the germline ends. The CDR3 protein is CAWSVTPSVEQFF. In DNA, the CDR3 is TGTGCCTGGAGTGTTACGCCTAGCGTCGAGCAGTTCTTC.

This clonotype appeared many times. J is TRBJ1-5 and V is TRBV4-1; the match to TRBD1 covers 7 bases. CDR3 length: 17 residues. CDR1 and CDR2 (germline): MGHRA, YSYEKL. The junction had 13 bases not matched to a gene; V was cut back by 3 bases and J by 5 bases. The CDR3 sequence: CASSQSRRQGSYQPQHF. The CDR3 bases are TGCGCCAGCAGCCAGAGTCGACGACAGGGATCTTATCAGCCCCAGCATTTT.

The chain has TRBV11-2 and TRBJ2-5; D possibly corresponds to TRBD1 (5 bases). The CDR3 runs to 14 residues. CDR1 SGHAT and CDR2 FQNNGV come from the germline V gene. The ends were cut back, 4 bases at V and 4 bases at J, with 13 bases in the middle. Here the CDR3 DNA reads TGTGCCAGCAGCTCTCATGACAGTCGAGAGACCCAGTACTTC. As protein: CASSSHDSRETQYF.

This clonotype was counted ten times or more. This chain uses TRBV7-2 with TRBJ1-1, with TRBD1 matching 11 bases. Germline assignment: CDR1 SGHTA and CDR2 FQGNSA. CDR3 size: 15 residues. V lost 3 bases, J lost 4 bases, and 4 bases stayed unmatched. Here the CDR3 reads CASSLAGQGGTEAFF. The DNA for the CDR3 is TGTGCCAGCAGCTTGGCGGGACAGGGGGGCACTGAAGCTTTCTTT.